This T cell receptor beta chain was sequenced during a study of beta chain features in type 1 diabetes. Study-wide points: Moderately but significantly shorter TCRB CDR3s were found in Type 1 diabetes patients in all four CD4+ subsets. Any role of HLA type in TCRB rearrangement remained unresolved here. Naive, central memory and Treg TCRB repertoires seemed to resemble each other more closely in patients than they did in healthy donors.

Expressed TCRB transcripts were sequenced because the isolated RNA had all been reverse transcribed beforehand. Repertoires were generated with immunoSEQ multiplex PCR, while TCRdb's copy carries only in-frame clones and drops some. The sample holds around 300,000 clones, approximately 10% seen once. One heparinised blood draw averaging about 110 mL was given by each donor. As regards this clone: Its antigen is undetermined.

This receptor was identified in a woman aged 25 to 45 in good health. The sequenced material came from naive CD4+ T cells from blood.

The CDR3 protein is CASSPTGGSFYEQYF. Here the CDR3 DNA reads TGCGCCAGCAGCCCCACGGGAGGGAGTTTTTACGAGCAGTACTTC. The rearrangement joins TRBV5-1 to TRBJ2-7; 8 bases agree with TRBD2. Germline V gene lookup returns CDR1 SGHRS and CDR2 YFSETQ. The CDR3 sequence is 15 residues long. The V segment lost 4 bases and the J segment 4 bases; nucleotides outside the gene matches: 10.